Below are 2 T cell receptor beta chains sequenced from a single sample in a study of control samples from healthy donors and cancer patients. Produced via immunoSEQ multiplex PCR; TCRdb's table is partial and in-frame only. The repertoire holds around 85,000 clones, with roughly nine tenths as singletons. Sequenced material: blood. The receptor source for this set is a woman aged 60-70 years in good health.

This chain links TRBV28 with TRBJ1-1; D unclear. Per germline, CDR1 MDHEN and CDR2 SYDVKM. V was clipped by 3 bases and J by 1 base, with 3 bases between them. The CDR3 has 12 amino acids. Here the CDR3 DNA reads TGTGCCAGCAGTTTTGAGAACACTGAAGCTTTCTTT. Residues: CASSFENTEAFF.

This sequence joins TRBV2 and TRBJ1-5; possible D gene TRBD1, 5 bases. The CDR3 totals 15 residues. Germline V gives CDR1 SNHLY, CDR2 FYNNEI. The V end lost 4 bases, the J end lost 2 bases, and 12 bases lay between the germline ends. CDR3 region: CASSGGWGGNQPQHF. The CDR3 DNA sequence: TGTGCCAGCAGTGGAGGGTGGGGCGGCAATCAGCCCCAGCATTTT.